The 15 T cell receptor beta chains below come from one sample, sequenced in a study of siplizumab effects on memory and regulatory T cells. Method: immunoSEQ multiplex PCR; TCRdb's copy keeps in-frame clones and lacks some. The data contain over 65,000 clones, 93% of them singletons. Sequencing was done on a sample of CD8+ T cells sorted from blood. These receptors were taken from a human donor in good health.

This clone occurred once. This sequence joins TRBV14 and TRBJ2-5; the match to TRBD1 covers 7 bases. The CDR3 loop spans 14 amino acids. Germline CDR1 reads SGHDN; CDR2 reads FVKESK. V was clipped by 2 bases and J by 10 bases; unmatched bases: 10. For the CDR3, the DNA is TGTGCCAGCAGCCAATGGGACAGCTCCGGGGACCAGTACTTC. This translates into CASSQWDSSGDQYF.

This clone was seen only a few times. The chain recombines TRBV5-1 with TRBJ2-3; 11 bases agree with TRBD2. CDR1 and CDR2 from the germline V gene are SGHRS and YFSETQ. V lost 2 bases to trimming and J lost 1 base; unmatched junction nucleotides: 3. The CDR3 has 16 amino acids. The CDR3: CASSFLAGGRTDTQYF. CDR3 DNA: TGCGCCAGCAGCTTCCTAGCGGGGGGTCGCACAGATACGCAGTATTTT.

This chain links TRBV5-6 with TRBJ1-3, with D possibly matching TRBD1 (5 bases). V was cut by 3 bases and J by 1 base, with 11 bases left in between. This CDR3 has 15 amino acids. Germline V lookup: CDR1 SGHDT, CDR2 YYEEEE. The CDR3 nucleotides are TGTGCCAGCAGCTCGGGGTGGGGGTCTGGAAACACCATATATTTT. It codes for CASSSGWGSGNTIYF.

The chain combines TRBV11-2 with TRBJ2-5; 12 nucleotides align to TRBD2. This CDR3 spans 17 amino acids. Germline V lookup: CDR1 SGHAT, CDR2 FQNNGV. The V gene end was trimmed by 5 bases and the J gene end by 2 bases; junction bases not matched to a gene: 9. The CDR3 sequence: CASSPVPGLAGQETQYF. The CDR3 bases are TGTGCCAGCAGCCCCGTACCCGGACTAGCGGGGCAAGAGACCCAGTACTTC.

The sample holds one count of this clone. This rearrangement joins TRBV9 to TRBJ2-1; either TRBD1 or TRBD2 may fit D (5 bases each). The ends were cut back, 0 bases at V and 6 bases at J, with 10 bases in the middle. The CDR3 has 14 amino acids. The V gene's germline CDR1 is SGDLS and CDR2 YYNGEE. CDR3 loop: CASSVVGTGNEQFF. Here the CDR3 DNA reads TGTGCCAGCAGCGTAGTAGGGACGGGCAATGAGCAGTTCTTC.

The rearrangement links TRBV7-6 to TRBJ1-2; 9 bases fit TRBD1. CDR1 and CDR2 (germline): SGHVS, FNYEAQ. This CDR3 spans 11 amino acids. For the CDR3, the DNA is TGTGTGACGAGGGACAGGGAAGGCTACACCTTC. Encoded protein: CVTRDREGYTF.

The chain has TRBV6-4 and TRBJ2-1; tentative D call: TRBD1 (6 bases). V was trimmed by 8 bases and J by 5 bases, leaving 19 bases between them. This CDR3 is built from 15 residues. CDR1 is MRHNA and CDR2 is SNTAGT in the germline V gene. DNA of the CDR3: TGTGCCAGCTCCGCCGTGGGACAACTAAACAATGAGCAGTTCTTC. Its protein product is CASSAVGQLNNEQFF.

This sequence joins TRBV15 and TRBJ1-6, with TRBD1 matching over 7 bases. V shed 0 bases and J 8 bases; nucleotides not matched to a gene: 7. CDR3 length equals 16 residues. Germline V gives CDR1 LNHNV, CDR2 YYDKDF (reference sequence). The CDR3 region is CATSRDSAGGHSPLHF. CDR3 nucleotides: TGTGCCACCAGCAGAGATAGCGCAGGGGGTCATTCACCCCTCCACTTT.

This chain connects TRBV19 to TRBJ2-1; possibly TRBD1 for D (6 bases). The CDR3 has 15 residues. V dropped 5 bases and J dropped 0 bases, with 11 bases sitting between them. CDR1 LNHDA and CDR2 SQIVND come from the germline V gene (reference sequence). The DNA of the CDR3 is TGTGCCAGTAGTTTCGGACAGAACTCCTACAATGAGCAGTTCTTC. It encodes CASSFGQNSYNEQFF.

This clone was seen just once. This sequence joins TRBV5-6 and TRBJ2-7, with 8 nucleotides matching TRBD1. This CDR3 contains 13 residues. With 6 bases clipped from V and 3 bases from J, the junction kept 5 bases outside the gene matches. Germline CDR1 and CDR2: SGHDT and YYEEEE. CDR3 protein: CASTGTGNYEQYF. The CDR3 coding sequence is TGTGCCAGCACAGGGACAGGAAACTACGAGCAGTACTTC.

In DNA, the CDR3 is TGTGCTAGTGGCCCCAGGGGAGAGGAGACCCAGTACTTC. It translates to CASGPRGEETQYF. This chain links TRBV12-5 with TRBJ2-5; possible D gene TRBD1, 6 bases. V lost 6 bases and J 5 bases, leaving 13 bases between the germline ends. From germline, CDR1 is LGHNT and CDR2 FRNRAP. This CDR3 spans 13 amino acids.

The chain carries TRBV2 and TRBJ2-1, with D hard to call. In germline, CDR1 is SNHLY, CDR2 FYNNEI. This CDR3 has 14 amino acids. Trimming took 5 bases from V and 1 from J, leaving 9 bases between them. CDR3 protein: CASSPDLSYNEQFF. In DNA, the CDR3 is TGTGCCAGCAGTCCTGACTTATCCTACAATGAGCAGTTCTTC.

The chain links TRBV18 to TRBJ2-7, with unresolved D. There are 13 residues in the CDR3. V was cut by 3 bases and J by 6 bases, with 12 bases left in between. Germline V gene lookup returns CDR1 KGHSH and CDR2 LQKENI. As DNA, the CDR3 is TGTGCCAGCTCACCCGGAGACAACGGCGAGCAGTACTTC. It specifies CASSPGDNGEQYF.

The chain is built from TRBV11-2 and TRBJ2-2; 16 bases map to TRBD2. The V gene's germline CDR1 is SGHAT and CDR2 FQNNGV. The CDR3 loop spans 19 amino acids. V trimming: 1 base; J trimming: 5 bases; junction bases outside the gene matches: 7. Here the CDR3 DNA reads TGTGCCAGCAGCTTAGGTTTGGGACTAGCGGGGGGGCAAACCGGGGAGCTGTTTTTT. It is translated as CASSLGLGLAGGQTGELFF.

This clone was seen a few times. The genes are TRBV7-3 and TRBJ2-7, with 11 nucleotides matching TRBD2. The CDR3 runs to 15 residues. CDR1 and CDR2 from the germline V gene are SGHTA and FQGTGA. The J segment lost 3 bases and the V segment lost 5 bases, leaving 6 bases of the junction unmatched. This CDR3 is CASSQTSGDYYEQYF. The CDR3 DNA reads TGTGCCAGCAGCCAGACTAGCGGGGACTACTACGAGCAGTACTTC.